The clone carrying this TCR beta chain was recorded at least ten times. Its matching antigen is unknown. This specimen comes from a study of spatial heterogeneity in lung cancer. Study-level points and caveats: Tumors with more nonsynonymous mutations had more expanded intratumoral alpha and beta TCRs. Ubiquitous expanded TCR counts tracked ubiquitous nonsynonymous mutations, and regional counts tracked regional ones.

Single TCR cDNA molecules each had their own unique molecular identifier. A single record per CDR3 protein comes from TCRdb applying MiXCR to the 5' RACE reads. The sample lists several thousand distinct CDR3 sequences, 11% to 15% seen once, with 7% to 9% in the top ten. Germline lookup yields CDR1 SGDLS and CDR2 YYNGEE. The CDR3 has 14 residues. Deletions cut 0 bases from V and 1 base from J, with 4 bases between. The time point denotes: sample taken at primary tumor resection. This sequence originates from a female donor with early-stage non-small cell lung cancer. The starting material was lung tumor tissue, obtained at surgery. The rearrangement joins TRBV9 to TRBJ2-2; D is ambiguous. CDR3 nucleotide sequence: TGTGCCAGCAGCGTAGGTCGGAACACCGGGGAGCTGTTTTTT. Encoded protein: CASSVGRNTGELFF.